These 23 T cell receptor beta chains were sequenced from one sample in a study of shared clonotypes between healthy human individuals. Method: immunoSEQ multiplex PCR; TCRdb's copy keeps in-frame clones and lacks some. This sample has 400,000 to 500,000 clones, with about 79% found just once. The specimen sequenced was PBMCs. The receptors here all came from a middle-aged woman in good health. Some clones in this sample may be carry-over from other donors' samples.

In this sample, this clone turned up many times. The chain links TRBV9 to TRBJ2-2; D is perhaps TRBD2 (6 bases). The V and J ends lost 2 bases and 3 bases respectively, with 8 bases between them. The CDR3 loop spans 14 amino acids. CDR1 is SGDLS and CDR2 is YYNGEE in the germline V gene. CDR3 in amino acids: CASSVGLYTGELFF. The CDR3 DNA is TGTGCCAGCAGCGTGGGACTGTACACCGGGGAGCTGTTTTTT.

Of note for this clone: Given a far larger clone just one base away, this is likely a sequencing read error. The missing conserved phenylalanine or tryptophan at the end of this CDR3 makes a read error likely. The CDR3 protein is CATSRDEDEQYL. CDR3 nucleotides: TGTGCCACCAGCAGAGATGAGGACGAGCAGTACCTC. This chain links TRBV15 with TRBJ2-7; no definite D call. The length of the CDR3 is 12 residues. Germline values: CDR1 LNHNV, CDR2 YYDKDF (reference sequence). V lost 0 bases and J lost 5, with 5 bases in between.

Only one count was recorded for this clone. This chain connects TRBV4-1 to TRBJ2-3; 7 bases are a match to TRBD2. The junction had 9 bases not matched to a gene; V was cut back by 0 bases and J by 0 bases. The CDR3 is made up of 18 amino acids. The germline gives CDR1 MGHRA, CDR2 YSYEKL. CDR3 protein: CASSQDRWLAESTDTQYF. The CDR3 nucleotides read TGCGCCAGCAGCCAAGATCGCTGGCTAGCGGAGAGCACAGATACGCAGTATTTT.

This chain uses TRBV7-9 with TRBJ2-1, with 12 positions matching TRBD2. Trimming removed 3 bases from V and 7 bases from J; junction bases left unmatched: 10. The germline CDR1 and CDR2 sequences are SEHNR and FQNEAQ (reference sequence). The CDR3 length is 17 residues. CDR3 nucleotides: TGTGCCAGCAGCTTCAGTAGCCGACTAGCGGGAGCAAATGAGCAGTTCTTC. Translation gives CASSFSSRLAGANEQFF.

Here the CDR3 DNA reads TGCGCCAGCAGAACAGCCTCTGGGGCCAACGTCCTGACTTTC. This codes for CASRTASGANVLTF. The chain recombines TRBV5-1 with TRBJ2-6, with D uncertain. The V end was cut by 5 bases, the J end by 0 bases, with 6 bases between. The CDR3 runs 14 residues. Germline values: CDR1 SGHRS, CDR2 YFSETQ.

The chain recombines TRBV9 with TRBJ2-7; D is undetermined. The CDR3 covers 15 residues. Trimming stripped 0 bases from V and 1 base from J, with 11 bases between. CDR1 SGDLS and CDR2 YYNGEE come from the germline V gene. DNA of the CDR3: TGTGCCAGCAGCGTAGCTCCTGGGGATTCCTACGAGCAGTACTTC. It encodes CASSVAPGDSYEQYF.

The chain links TRBV5-1 to TRBJ1-4, with 9 bases aligning to TRBD1. V shed 4 bases, J shed 5 bases, and the junction held 6 bases outside the gene matches. Germline V CDR1 and CDR2: SGHRS, YFSETQ. The CDR3 spans 15 residues. The CDR3 DNA sequence: TGCGCCAGCAGCCCGGGGGGGACAGGGAATGAAAAACTGTTTTTT. Translated: CASSPGGTGNEKLFF.

This clone was detected once. The chain has TRBV18 and TRBJ2-1; 7 bases line up with TRBD2. Per the germline V gene, CDR1 is KGHSH and CDR2 is LQKENI. CDR3 length: 16 residues. The trim removed 3 bases at V and 3 bases at J, leaving 8 bases unmatched. The CDR3 DNA reads TGTGCCAGCTCACCCCTTTCTAGCGGCGTCTACAATGAGCAGTTCTTC. Protein: CASSPLSSGVYNEQFF.

The rearrangement links TRBV28 to TRBJ2-5; a weak D match, TRBD1 (5 bases). V was clipped by 6 bases and J by 7 bases, with 6 bases between them. Germline CDR1 reads MDHEN; CDR2 reads SYDVKM. The CDR3 is 10 amino acids. Here the CDR3 reads CASRGATQYF. The CDR3 region has the DNA TGTGCCAGCAGAGGGGCGACCCAGTACTTC.

V gene TRBV4-3 combines with J gene TRBJ2-1; 8 nucleotides align to TRBD2. The CDR3 runs to 16 residues. After removal of 1 base from V and 8 bases from J, the junction contained 10 bases not matched to a gene. Germline CDR1 reads LGHNA; CDR2 reads YSLEER. CDR3 coding DNA: TGCGCCAGCAGCCAAGCGCCCGCGGGAGGTTCCGATGAGCAGTTCTTC. It codes for CASSQAPAGGSDEQFF.

The table lists this clone with a count of one. This CDR3 reads CASSPRVGDQPQHF. The CDR3 DNA reads as TGTGCCAGCTCACCACGGGTCGGAGATCAGCCCCAGCATTTT. The V call is TRBV18, the J call TRBJ1-5, with D uncertain. Germline V lookup: CDR1 KGHSH, CDR2 LQKENI. This CDR3 contains 14 residues. Trimming removed 1 base at V and 5 bases at J, with 9 bases between.

This clone came up a few times. The chain has TRBV18 and TRBJ2-1; 9 nucleotides agree with TRBD2. Germline values: CDR1 KGHSH, CDR2 LQKENI. The trim removed 3 bases at V and 3 bases at J, leaving 6 bases unmatched. This CDR3 is 16 amino acids long. CDR3 sequence reads: CASSPATSGLYNEQFF. The DNA of the CDR3 is TGTGCCAGCTCACCGGCGACTAGCGGACTCTACAATGAGCAGTTCTTC.

The V gene is TRBV11-2, the J gene TRBJ2-5, with 7 bases matching TRBD2. The CDR3 runs to 13 residues. Germline CDR1 is SGHAT and CDR2 is FQNNGV. J lost 1 base, V lost 5 bases, and 1 base had no gene match. The CDR3: CASSRGGQETQYF. The CDR3 DNA reads as TGTGCCAGCAGCCGCGGGGGCCAAGAGACCCAGTACTTC.

The chain uses TRBV6-1 and TRBJ2-7; 14 positions agree with TRBD2. V dropped 4 bases and J dropped 5; count of bases not matched to a gene: 4. Per the germline V gene, CDR1 is MNHNS and CDR2 is SASEGT. This CDR3 has 15 residues. CDR3 sequence: CASSGTSGRSDEQYF. For the CDR3, the DNA is TGTGCCAGCAGTGGGACTAGCGGGAGGTCTGACGAGCAGTACTTC.

This clone has just one count. The chain uses TRBV30 and TRBJ2-7; 8 bases are shared with TRBD1. CDR1 is GTSNPN, CDR2 SVGIG, per germline (reference sequence). This CDR3 is 14 amino acids long. V was clipped by 4 bases and J by 3 bases; unmatched bases: 8. The CDR3 loop reads CAWNTGDRHYEQYF. The CDR3 DNA follows: TGTGCCTGGAATACTGGGGACAGGCACTACGAGCAGTACTTC.

As to this clone: The germline gene is not matched at one end of the junction; a read error may be the cause. V and J are TRBV5-1 and TRBJ1-4; 7 bases agree with TRBD1. The germline V gene encodes CDR1 SGHRS and CDR2 YFSETQ. The CDR3 loop spans 16 amino acids. The CDR3 here is CASSPRGTVGNEELFF. For the CDR3, the DNA is TGCGCCAGCAGCCCGAGGGGGACAGTAGGTAATGAAGAACTGTTTTTT.

The chain uses TRBV28 and TRBJ2-7; 8 bases agree with TRBD1. From germline, CDR1 is MDHEN and CDR2 SYDVKM. The trim removed 4 bases at V and 2 bases at J, leaving 1 base unmatched. The CDR3 has 13 amino acids. The CDR3 coding sequence is TGTGCCAGCAGTTCGGACAGGGCCTACGAGCAGTACTTC. Amino acids: CASSSDRAYEQYF. The full variable domain, with the rest looked up from reference TRBV28 and TRBJ2-7, is DVKVTQSSRYLVKRTGEKVFLECVQDMDHENMFWYRQDPGLGLRLIYFSYDVKMKEKGDIPEGYSVSREKKERFSLILESASTNQTSMYLCASSSDRAYEQYFGPGTRLTVT.

This chain connects TRBV4-1 to TRBJ2-1, with D unclear. The V gene's germline CDR1 is MGHRA and CDR2 YSYEKL. The V end was cut by 3 bases, the J end by 3 bases, with 12 bases between. The CDR3 covers 15 residues. CDR3: CASSHTSSLYNEQFF. The CDR3 DNA reads as TGCGCCAGCAGCCACACTTCGTCCCTCTACAATGAGCAGTTCTTC.

Concerning this clone itself: One base away lies a much larger clone, so this may be a sequencing read error. Other nucleotide sequences in the sample specify the same CDR3. The V and J genes are TRBV30 and TRBJ1-1, with D perhaps TRBD1 (6 bases). The CDR3 runs to 11 residues. V was trimmed by 4 bases and J by 8 bases, leaving 11 bases between them. Germline lookup yields CDR1 GTSNPN and CDR2 SVGIG (reference sequence). Here the CDR3 DNA reads TGTGCCTGGACGTCGGGACACGAAGCTTTCTTT. The encoded protein is CAWTSGHEAFF.

V is TRBV7-3 and J is TRBJ2-7, with D possibly being TRBD1 (5 bases). V gave up 4 bases and J gave up 3 bases, with 16 bases separating them. From germline, CDR1 is SGHTA and CDR2 FQGTGA. There are 15 residues in the CDR3. CDR3 in amino acids: CASSWGRVEIYEQYF. CDR3 in DNA: TGTGCCAGCAGCTGGGGCAGGGTAGAGATCTACGAGCAGTACTTC.

The rearrangement joins TRBV6-1 to TRBJ1-5; a weak D match, TRBD1 (5 bases). Germline V gene lookup returns CDR1 MNHNS and CDR2 SASEGT. The CDR3 sequence is 15 residues long. The germline V and J ends were trimmed by 6 bases and 4 bases, with 16 bases remaining between them. The CDR3 nucleotides read TGTGCCAGCAGCCCCTCGGGGCTCGGTAATCAGCCCCAGCATTTT. This sequence encodes CASSPSGLGNQPQHF.

The chain joins TRBV5-1 to TRBJ2-7; TRBD1 might be the D (5 bases). This CDR3 is 12 amino acids long. Trimming removed 1 base at V and 3 bases at J, with 5 bases between. Germline V gives CDR1 SGHRS, CDR2 YFSETQ. The CDR3 DNA reads as TGCGCCAGCAGCTTGACAGGCTACGAGCAGTACTTC. It specifies CASSLTGYEQYF.

The rearrangement uses TRBV30 and TRBJ1-2, with TRBD1 as a possible D gene (5 bases). The V gene's germline CDR1 is GTSNPN and CDR2 SVGIG (reference sequence). V was clipped by 0 bases and J by 4 bases, with 24 bases between them. The CDR3 consists of 18 residues. The chain's CDR3 is CAWSVQWGVDALSYGYTF. CDR3 coding DNA: TGTGCCTGGAGTGTACAATGGGGGGTTGACGCGCTAAGCTATGGCTACACCTTC.